This TCR beta chain is from a study of blood T cell repertoires in COVID-19. Study-wide context: PBMCs, B-cell-depleted T cells, or T cells provided the cDNA or gDNA that made up the material.

Within the 2 weeks before study entry, each person in the exposed group met a COVID-19 case. Study processing details: Amplification of reference gene primers was used by the study to estimate nucleated cell counts. Only in-frame clones appear in the TCRdb table, and some are missing; sequencing was by immunoSEQ multiplex PCR. V, J and clone size reflect that table, while D and trimming were determined from the DNA. The sample comprises about 230,000 clones, 88% of which are singletons, and around 3.7% rests with the top ten. The sequenced sample was PBMCs or T cells enriched from blood (not recorded which). This sequence was found in a woman younger than 45 who had been exposed to COVID-19.

The CDR3 sequence: CASRQGREKLFF. The CDR3 DNA reads as TGTGCCAGCCGGCAGGGTCGGGAAAAACTGTTTTTT. V and J are TRBV6-5 and TRBJ1-4, with a possible D match to TRBD1 (5 bases). This CDR3 comprises 12 residues. Germline CDR1 reads MNHEY; CDR2 reads SVGAGI. Trimming shortened V by 8 bases and J by 8 bases, and 12 bases separated the two germline ends.